This T cell receptor beta chain emerged from a study of human versus mouse CDR3 diversity and MHC coevolution. Study summary: Each sample yielded roughly 5.5 x 10^6 to 1.7 x 10^7 valid reads. General study results and limits: Mice had fewer CDR3 deletions and insertions than humans on average.

Clones were sequenced by immunoSEQ multiplex PCR, and TCRdb holds only the in-frame ones, with some missing. The repertoire includes about 77,000 clones, around 92% of them detected once, and 0.15% sits in the top ten. Germline CDR1 is MGHDK and CDR2 is SYGVNS. The CDR3 is made up of 13 amino acids. The germline V and J ends were trimmed by 4 bases and 6 bases, with 7 bases remaining between them. Concerning this clone: Its antigen is still unknown.

Input material: naive CD4+ T cells from blood. Subset meaning: CD45RO-negative CD62L-positive naive CD4 T cells. The rearrangement uses TRBV25-1 and TRBJ1-6, with unresolved D. The receptor comes from a person aged 25 to 75 in good health. The CDR3 sequence is CASSAYGNSPLHF. The CDR3 nucleotides read TGTGCCAGCAGTGCCTATGGTAATTCACCCCTCCACTTT.